This TCR beta chain was sequenced for a study of blood T cell repertoires in COVID-19. Study-wide context: Both acute and convalescent COVID-19 samples were obtained from the United States, Italy and Spain.

Germline CDR1 is SNHLY and CDR2 is FYNNEI. J lost 1 base, V lost 7 bases, and 4 bases had no gene match. CDR3 size: 14 residues. Two negative PCRs, clearance, or symptom resolution were required of recovered Cohort 3 donors. The method was immunoSEQ multiplex PCR; TCRdb's version includes in-frame clones alone and lacks a portion of them. The sample carries about 160,000 clones, about 80% recorded once. The chain couples TRBV2 to TRBJ2-1; TRBD2 aligns across 7 bases. The TCR sequence derives from a woman aged 55-70 years who had recovered from COVID-19. The sample taken for sequencing was PBMCs or T cells enriched from blood (not recorded which). CDR3 in amino acids: CASISGLSYNEQFF. CDR3 bases: TGTGCCAGCATTAGCGGGCTTTCCTACAATGAGCAGTTCTTC.